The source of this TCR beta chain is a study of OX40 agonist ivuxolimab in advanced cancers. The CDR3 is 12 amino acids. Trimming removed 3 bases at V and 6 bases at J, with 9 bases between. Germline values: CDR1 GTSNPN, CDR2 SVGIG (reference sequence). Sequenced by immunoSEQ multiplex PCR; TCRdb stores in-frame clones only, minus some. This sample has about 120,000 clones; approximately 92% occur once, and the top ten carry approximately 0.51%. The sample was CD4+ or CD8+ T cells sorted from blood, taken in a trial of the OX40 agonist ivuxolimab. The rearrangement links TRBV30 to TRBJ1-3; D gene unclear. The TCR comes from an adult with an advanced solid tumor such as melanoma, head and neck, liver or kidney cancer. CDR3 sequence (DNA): TGTGCCTGGAGAGAACCTGCAAACACCATATATTTT. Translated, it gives CAWREPANTIYF.